Listed here are 30 T cell receptor beta chains from one sample, sequenced in a study of blood T cell repertoires in COVID-19. The protocol was immunoSEQ multiplex PCR, while the TCRdb copy is restricted to in-frame clones and leaves out a portion. Among about 370,000 clones listed, more than 80% were seen once. Material for sequencing was peripheral blood. These receptors originate from a woman aged 25 to 39 with COVID-19, enrolled during active disease.

The genes are TRBV5-1 and TRBJ2-2; TRBD2 matches at 7 bases. Germline V gene sequence: CDR1 SGHRS, CDR2 YFSETQ. The CDR3 contains 17 residues. After removal of 3 bases from V and 0 bases from J, the junction contained 8 bases not matched to a gene. The CDR3, as DNA: TGCGCCAGCAGCTCCGATACCAGCGGGGCGAACACCGGGGAGCTGTTTTTT. Translation gives CASSSDTSGANTGELFF.

V gene TRBV7-9 combines with J gene TRBJ2-1, with D unclear. CDR1 and CDR2 (germline): SEHNR, FQNEAQ (reference sequence). The CDR3 has 13 amino acids. Trimming took off 2 bases at V and 7 bases at J, with 9 bases between the two ends. The DNA for the CDR3 is TGTGCCAGCAGCTTAACGACTCTAAATGAGCAGTTCTTC. Protein: CASSLTTLNEQFF.

This chain's CDR3 is CASSDPGTSTDTQYF. CDR3 DNA: TGTGCCAGCAGTGATCCAGGTACTAGCACAGATACGCAGTATTTT. The chain has TRBV25-1 and TRBJ2-3, with D unresolved. CDR1 is MGHDK and CDR2 is SYGVNS in the germline V gene. This CDR3 has 15 amino acids. The V end was cut by 3 bases, the J end by 0 bases, with 10 bases between.

The chain recombines TRBV6-2 or TRBV6-3 with TRBJ1-2; D not resolved. The CDR3 loop spans 13 amino acids. Per germline, CDR1 MNHEY and CDR2 SVGEGT. V gave up 6 bases and J gave up 3 bases, with 11 bases separating them. The CDR3 region is CASSPPSDYGYTF. As DNA, the CDR3 is TGTGCCAGCAGCCCACCGTCGGACTATGGCTACACCTTC.

This clone has just a few counts. J is TRBJ1-5 and V is TRBV4-1; D gene unclear. Germline-derived CDR1 and CDR2 are MGHRA and YSYEKL. The CDR3 spans 14 residues. The V end was cut by 3 bases, the J end by 7 bases, with 13 bases between. As DNA, the CDR3 is TGCGCCAGCAGCCAGGGAGAGGGCGGACAGCCCCAGCATTTT. This codes for CASSQGEGGQPQHF.

This clone was recorded a few times. This rearrangement joins TRBV4-3 to TRBJ2-2, with TRBD1 as a possible D gene (5 bases). CDR3 length: 17 residues. V was trimmed by 4 bases and J by 6 bases, leaving 21 bases between them. Germline V CDR1 and CDR2: LGHNA, YSLEER. This chain's CDR3 is CASSPWVYGAWAGELFF. CDR3 coding DNA: TGCGCCAGCAGCCCCTGGGTGTATGGGGCTTGGGCCGGGGAGCTGTTTTTT.

This chain uses TRBV29-1 with TRBJ2-5; D is possibly TRBD2 (5 bases). CDR3 size: 12 residues. The V gene's germline CDR1 is SQVTM and CDR2 ANQGSEA. Trimming cost V 7 bases and J 5 bases, with 14 bases left between them. The CDR3 sequence: CSASAGMETQYF. Here the CDR3 DNA reads TGCAGCGCCTCGGCCGGGATGGAGACCCAGTACTTC.

The V gene is TRBV21-1, the J gene TRBJ2-7; the table's D call of TRBD2 was not tested on the DNA. TRBV21-1 is recorded as a pseudogene. The CDR3 length is 15 residues. CDR3 loop: CASSKSQGSSYEQYF. The DNA of the CDR3 is TGTGCCAGCAGCAAAAGCCAAGGGAGCTCCTACGAGCAGTACTTC.

V is TRBV3-1 (or the pseudogene TRBV3-2) and J is TRBJ2-1, with TRBD2 matching 9 bases. From germline, CDR1 is LGHDT and CDR2 YNNKEL (reference sequence). This CDR3 has 12 amino acids. Trimming took 4 bases from V and 12 from J; bases not matched to a gene: 4. This chain's CDR3 is CASSPSGAGQFF. The CDR3 coding sequence is TGTGCCAGCAGCCCTAGCGGGGCCGGGCAGTTCTTC.

The chain combines TRBV11-2 with TRBJ2-3, with 12 bases that match TRBD2. The trim removed 4 bases at V and 1 base at J, leaving 0 bases unmatched. From germline, CDR1 is SGHAT and CDR2 FQNNGV. CDR3 length: 15 residues. CDR3 nucleotide sequence: TGTGCCAGCAGCTCTAGCGGGAGGGGCACAGATACGCAGTATTTT. It specifies CASSSSGRGTDTQYF.

The chain has TRBV21-1 and TRBJ2-7; the D call TRBD1 from the table was never checked on the DNA. TRBV21-1 is deemed a pseudogene. The CDR3 is 15 residues long. CDR3 nucleotide sequence: TGTGCCAGCTCCTCCTCGGGACAGGGGTTCTACGAGCAGTACGTC. Encoded protein: CASSSSGQGFYEQYV.

V is TRBV27 and J is TRBJ1-6; 8 bases match TRBD1. The CDR3 is made up of 15 amino acids. V trimming: 3 bases; J trimming: 9 bases; junction bases outside the gene matches: 7. Germline V CDR1 and CDR2: MNHEY, SMNVEV (reference sequence). CDR3 in DNA: TGTGCCAGCAGTTTGGGTTACAGGGGGTTTTCACCCCTCCACTTT. It translates to CASSLGYRGFSPLHF.

The V call is TRBV30, the J call TRBJ1-2; unclear D gene. This CDR3 comprises 14 residues. Between the trimmed V and J ends, which lost 1 base and 4 bases, there was a span of 13 bases. CDR1 GTSNPN and CDR2 SVGIG come from the germline V gene (reference sequence). CDR3 in DNA: TGTGCCTGGAGTGGGGGTCCCCGGGGCTATGGCTACACCTTC. Encoded protein: CAWSGGPRGYGYTF.

This chain links TRBV7-8 with TRBJ2-1; maybe TRBD1 (6 bases). V was cut by 6 bases and J by 6 bases, with 15 bases left in between. Germline loops: CDR1 SGHVS, CDR2 FQNEAQ. This CDR3 has 14 amino acids. DNA for the CDR3: TGTGCCAGCAGTCTAAGGGGGTCCGGCAATGAGCAGTTCTTC. It yields the protein CASSLRGSGNEQFF.

The chain uses TRBV7-9 and TRBJ2-7; D unclear. With 2 bases removed from V and 4 bases from J, the gap between germline ends came to 12 bases. This CDR3 is 14 amino acids long. Germline assignment: CDR1 SEHNR and CDR2 FQNEAQ (reference sequence). Here the CDR3 reads CASSLSGSRYEQYF. DNA for the CDR3: TGTGCCAGCAGCTTATCCGGGTCCCGGTACGAGCAGTACTTC.

V usage is TRBV10-2 and J usage is TRBJ2-2, with D possibly matching TRBD2 (6 bases). V dropped 6 bases and J dropped 1 base, with 9 bases sitting between them. The germline V gene has CDR1 WSHSY and CDR2 SAAADI. There are 14 residues in the CDR3. CDR3 region: CASRGTLNTGELFF. The CDR3 bases are TGCGCCAGCAGAGGGACTTTGAACACCGGGGAGCTGTTTTTT.

V gene TRBV2 combines with J gene TRBJ2-7, with D hard to call. Trimming took 4 bases from V and 3 from J, leaving 7 bases between them. The germline CDR1 and CDR2 sequences are SNHLY and FYNNEI. The CDR3 runs to 12 residues. The chain's CDR3 is CASSASGYEQYV. CDR3 DNA: TGTGCCAGCAGTGCCTCAGGCTACGAGCAGTACGTC.

The chain carries TRBV28 and TRBJ1-6; D unresolved. Between the trimmed V and J ends, which lost 2 bases and 8 bases, there was a span of 13 bases. Looked up from germline, CDR1 is MDHEN and CDR2 is SYDVKM. The CDR3 has 15 amino acids. The CDR3 loop is CASSLSPGVDSPLHF. Written as DNA, the CDR3 is TGTGCCAGCAGTTTAAGCCCCGGGGTTGATTCACCCCTCCACTTT.

The chain combines TRBV3-1 (or the pseudogene TRBV3-2) with TRBJ2-3; TRBD1 matches at 9 bases. CDR1 LGHDT and CDR2 YNNKEL come from the germline V gene (reference sequence). The V and J ends lost 4 bases and 0 bases, in that order; junction bases with no gene match: 20. This CDR3 has 21 residues. CDR3 bases: TGTGCCAGCAGCCGAGTACCGGGACAGGGTGCCTTTAGGGTTAGCACAGATACGCAGTATTTT. Translation gives CASSRVPGQGAFRVSTDTQYF.

The J gene is TRBJ1-2, the V gene TRBV11-2, with no clear D. Deletions cut 8 bases from V and 8 bases from J, with 21 bases between. This CDR3 is built from 14 residues. Germline V gene data show CDR1 as SGHAT and CDR2 as FQNNGV. CDR3 nucleotide sequence: TGTGCCAGCTCCCTCGGAAGGAGCCCTCTCGGCTACACCTTC. Residues: CASSLGRSPLGYTF. The full variable domain, completed using reference TRBV11-2 and TRBJ1-2, is EAGVAQSPRYKIIEKRQSVAFWCNPISGHATLYWYQQILGQGPKLLIQFQNNGVVDDSQLPKDRFSAERLKGVDSTLKIQPAKLEDSAVYLCASSLGRSPLGYTFGSGTRLTVV.

The chain is built from TRBV3-1 (or the pseudogene TRBV3-2) and TRBJ2-2, with 8 nucleotides matching TRBD2. This CDR3 is 17 amino acids long. The V segment lost 4 bases and the J segment 6 bases; nucleotides outside the gene matches: 13. The germline V gene has CDR1 LGHDT and CDR2 YNNKEL (reference sequence). The CDR3 sequence is CASSRAGNGGASGELFF. The CDR3 DNA reads TGTGCCAGCAGCCGAGCTGGGAACGGGGGGGCGTCCGGGGAGCTGTTTTTT.

This chain connects TRBV2 to TRBJ1-5; possible D gene TRBD1, 5 bases. The CDR3 runs 14 residues. V was cut by 3 bases and J by 3 bases, with 9 bases left in between. CDR1 is SNHLY, CDR2 FYNNEI, per germline. The CDR3 region is CASSEGGFNQPQHF. The DNA for the CDR3 is TGTGCCAGCAGTGAGGGGGGGTTCAATCAGCCCCAGCATTTT.

The V and J genes are TRBV11-2 and TRBJ1-1; TRBD1 might be the D (6 bases). CDR1 is SGHAT, CDR2 FQNNGV, per germline. Trimming removed 5 bases at V and 6 bases at J, with 13 bases between. The CDR3 extends over 13 amino acids. The CDR3 DNA reads as TGTGCCAGCAGCCCTTTCCGGACAGCTGAAGCTTTCTTT. Its protein product is CASSPFRTAEAFF.

This clone was counted between two and nine times. The V call is TRBV9, the J call TRBJ2-1; D ambiguous. Germline lookup yields CDR1 SGDLS and CDR2 YYNGEE. V lost 3 bases, J lost 3 bases, and 7 bases lay in between. The CDR3 has 13 amino acids. CDR3 coding DNA: TGTGCCAGCAGCGCAGATGTCTACAATGAGCAGTTCTTC. Translated, it gives CASSADVYNEQFF.

This chain joins TRBV18 and TRBJ1-1; D remains unclear. From germline, CDR1 is KGHSH and CDR2 LQKENI. The V end lost 1 base, the J end lost 1 base, and 7 bases lay between the germline ends. CDR3 length: 14 amino acids. The CDR3 loop reads CASSPLAENTEAFF. CDR3 nucleotides: TGTGCCAGCTCACCACTGGCGGAGAACACTGAAGCTTTCTTT.

The chain uses TRBV7-9 and TRBJ1-1; TRBD1 might be the D (6 bases). Germline CDR1 reads SEHNR; CDR2 reads FQNEAQ (reference sequence). Deletions cut 5 bases from V and 3 bases from J, with 16 bases between. This CDR3 region has 15 residues. CDR3 in DNA: TGTGCCAGCAGCAAAACAGGGCCACGGGACACTGAAGCTTTCTTT. Translating it yields CASSKTGPRDTEAFF.

This chain connects TRBV28 to TRBJ1-2; D unclear. Deletions cut 5 bases from V and 4 bases from J, with 20 bases between. CDR1 is MDHEN and CDR2 is SYDVKM in the germline V gene. The CDR3 is made up of 16 amino acids. The DNA of the CDR3 is TGTGCCAGCAGTACCCTGAGGCCATCCTTCCTCTATGGCTACACCTTC. Translating it yields CASSTLRPSFLYGYTF.

The chain combines TRBV29-1 with TRBJ1-5; D perhaps matches TRBD1 (5 bases). The CDR3 has 13 amino acids. Germline V lookup: CDR1 SQVTM, CDR2 ANQGSEA. Trimming left V 4 bases short and J 5 bases short, with 12 bases between. CDR3 DNA: TGCAGCGTTGCGTGGAGGGGAGATCAGCCCCAGCATTTT. Translation gives CSVAWRGDQPQHF.

The chain carries TRBV4-3 and TRBJ1-1; weak D call: TRBD1 (5 bases). This CDR3 is built from 14 residues. CDR1 and CDR2 from the germline V gene are LGHNA and YSLEER. Trimming removed 1 base at V and 4 bases at J, with 10 bases between. The CDR3 nucleotides read TGCGCCAGCAGCCAAGGACCGGGGGGCACTGAAGCTTTCTTT. This translates into CASSQGPGGTEAFF.

The chain links TRBV7-8 to TRBJ1-4, with 7 bases fitting TRBD1. The CDR3 covers 14 residues. The ends lost 4 bases at V and 4 bases at J; junction bases unmatched: 3. Germline CDR1 is SGHVS and CDR2 is FQNEAQ. CDR3 DNA sequence: TGTGCCAGCAGCTGGGGACAGTATAATGAAAAACTGTTTTTT. Translation gives CASSWGQYNEKLFF.